These T cell receptor beta chains were read from a single sample in a study of T cells after yellow fever vaccination. TCRdb re-called the 5' RACE reads with MiXCR, one entry per CDR3 protein. The sample has 500,000 to 650,000 distinct CDR3 sequences, around an eighth seen once. This specimen consisted of PBMCs, obtained on the day of the yellow fever booster vaccination. Receptors originate from a man aged 30-40 years who received the YFV17D yellow fever vaccine. CDR3s include the opening cysteine and the closing phenylalanine or tryptophan. A D gene is named only where the DNA matches it firmly. Size values are once, few and many counts, or a class for expanded clones, and some rows have none.

>-|TRBJ1-6|16|TRBV11-2|-
TGTGCCAGCAGTCCCGGGGCCTGGAATGGGAATTCACCCCTCCACTTT
CASSPGAWNGNSPLHF
>-|TRBJ1-6|16|TRBV5-1|-
TGCGCCAGCAGCTGGGGAAAAGGATCCTATAATTCACCCCTCCACTTT
CASSWGKGSYNSPLHF
>-|TRBJ2-2|15|TRBV5-6|-
TGTGCCAGCAGCTTCCAGGGCATGAACACCGGGGAGCTGTTTTTT
CASSFQGMNTGELFF
>few|TRBJ2-7|13|TRBV13|-
TGTGCCAGCGGACGAGGGGGTGGTTACGAGCAGTACTTC
CASGRGGGYEQYF
>-|TRBJ2-5|12|TRBV29-1|-
TGCAGCGTTGAAATGACTGACGAGACCCAGTACTTC
CSVEMTDETQYF
>once|TRBJ2-2|16|TRBV7-2|-
TGTGCCAGCAGCGTTGATGGGACTTTCAACATCCGGGAGCTGTTTTTT
CASSVDGTFNIRELFF
>many|TRBJ1-2|15|TRBV7-2|-
TGTGCCAGCAGCTTAGCTCTAGACGGGGGCTATGGCTACACCTTC
CASSLALDGGYGYTF
>many|TRBJ2-2|16|TRBV4-3|-
TGCGCCAGCAGCCAACCCCTGGGACAGAACACCGGGGAGCTGTTTTTT
CASSQPLGQNTGELFF
>few|TRBJ2-7|13|TRBV11-2|-
TGTGCCAGCAGCTTAGATACCGGTGACGAGCAGTACTTC
CASSLDTGDEQYF
>-|TRBJ2-2|16|TRBV6-1|-
TGTGCCAGCAGTGACGGGCCCCTGTTTCGTTCCGGGGAGCTGTTTTTT
CASSDGPLFRSGELFF